The sequence of this T cell receptor beta chain was determined in a study of cytomegalovirus exposure and HLA in healthy donors. General observations from the study: A prior analysis recorded that most TCR beta V segments were productive about 90% or about 30% of the time. In a later analysis, an Asian-associated ancestry cluster reportedly showed fewer N-insertions than the roughly 730-donor mean. Per published reports, the classifier diagnosed cytomegalovirus status with high specificity and sensitivity.

CDR3 length: 17 amino acids. V lost 4 bases to trimming and J lost 4 bases, with 17 bases between them. Germline loops: CDR1 LNHDA, CDR2 SQIVND (reference sequence). PCR primers comprised 60 Vbeta and 13 Jbeta primers. Sequenced by immunoSEQ multiplex PCR; TCRdb stores in-frame clones only, minus some. The sample gives roughly 110,000 clones, over 65% of which show up once; 2.5% is in the top ten. As regards this clone: The antigen is undetermined.

This rearrangement joins TRBV19 to TRBJ2-6; TRBD2 is a possible D gene (7 bases). This receptor was taken from a woman in her late teens or twenties in good health and CMV-seronegative. The sample consisted of PBMCs. The CDR3 region has the DNA TGTGCCAGTAGTACGCTTCAGGGGAGGGTGGGGGCCAACGTCCTGACTTTC. Its translation: CASSTLQGRVGANVLTF.